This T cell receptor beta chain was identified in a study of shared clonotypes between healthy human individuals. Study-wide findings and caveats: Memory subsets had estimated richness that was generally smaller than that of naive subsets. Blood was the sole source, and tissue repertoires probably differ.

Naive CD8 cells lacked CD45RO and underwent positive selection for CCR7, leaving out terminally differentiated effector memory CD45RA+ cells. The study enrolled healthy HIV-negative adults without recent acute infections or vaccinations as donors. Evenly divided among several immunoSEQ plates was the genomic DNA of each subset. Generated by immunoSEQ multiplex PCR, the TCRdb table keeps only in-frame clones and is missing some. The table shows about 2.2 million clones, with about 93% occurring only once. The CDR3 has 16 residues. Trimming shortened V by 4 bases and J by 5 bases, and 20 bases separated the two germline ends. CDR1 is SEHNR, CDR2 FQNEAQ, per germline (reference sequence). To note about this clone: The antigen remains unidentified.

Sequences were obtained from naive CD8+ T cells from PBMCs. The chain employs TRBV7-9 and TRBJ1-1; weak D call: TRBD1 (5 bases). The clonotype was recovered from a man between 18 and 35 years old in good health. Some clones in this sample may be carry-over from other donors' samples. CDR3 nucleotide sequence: TGTGCCAGCAGCTGGCGTGGAGGAGGGGCAGAGACTGAAGCTTTCTTT. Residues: CASSWRGGGAETEAFF.